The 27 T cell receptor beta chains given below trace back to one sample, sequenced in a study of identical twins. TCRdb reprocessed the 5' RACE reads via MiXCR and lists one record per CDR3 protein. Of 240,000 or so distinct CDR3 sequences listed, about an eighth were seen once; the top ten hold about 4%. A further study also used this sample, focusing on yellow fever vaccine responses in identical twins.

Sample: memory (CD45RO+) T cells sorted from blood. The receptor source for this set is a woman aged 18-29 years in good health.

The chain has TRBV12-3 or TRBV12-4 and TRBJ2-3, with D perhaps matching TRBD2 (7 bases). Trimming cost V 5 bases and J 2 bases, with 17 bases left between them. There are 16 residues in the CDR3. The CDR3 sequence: CASSPTSQGPTDTQYF. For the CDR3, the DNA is TGTGCCAGCAGTCCGACTAGCCAGGGGCCCACAGATACGCAGTATTTT.

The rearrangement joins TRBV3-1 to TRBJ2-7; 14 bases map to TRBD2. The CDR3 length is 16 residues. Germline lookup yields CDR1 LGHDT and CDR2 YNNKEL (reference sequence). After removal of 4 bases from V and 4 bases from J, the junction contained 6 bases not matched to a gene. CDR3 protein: CASSRGTSGSIYEQYF. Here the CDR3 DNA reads TGTGCCAGCAGCCGAGGGACTAGCGGGAGTATTTACGAGCAGTACTTC.

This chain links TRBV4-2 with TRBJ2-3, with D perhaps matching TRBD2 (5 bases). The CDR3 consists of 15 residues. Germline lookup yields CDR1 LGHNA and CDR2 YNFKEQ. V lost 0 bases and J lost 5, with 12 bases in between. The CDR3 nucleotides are TGTGCCAGCAGCCAAGATGGATCGGCGGGAGATACGCAGTATTTT. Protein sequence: CASSQDGSAGDTQYF.

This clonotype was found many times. Written as DNA, the CDR3 is TGTGCCACCAGCAGAGCCTTACAGGGGGAAAAAAACATTCAGTACTTC. It yields the protein CATSRALQGEKNIQYF. The genes are TRBV15 and TRBJ2-4, with 8 positions matching TRBD1. The germline gives CDR1 LNHNV, CDR2 YYDKDF (reference sequence). The CDR3 loop spans 16 amino acids. The ends lost 1 base at V and 4 bases at J; junction bases unmatched: 6.

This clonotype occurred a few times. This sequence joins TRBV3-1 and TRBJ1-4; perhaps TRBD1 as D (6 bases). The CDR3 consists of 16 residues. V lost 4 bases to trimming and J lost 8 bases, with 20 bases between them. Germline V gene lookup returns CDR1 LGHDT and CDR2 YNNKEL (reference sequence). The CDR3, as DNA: TGTGCCAGCAGCCCCACTCTTACAGGGTTGGGGGAAAAACTGTTTTTT. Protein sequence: CASSPTLTGLGEKLFF.

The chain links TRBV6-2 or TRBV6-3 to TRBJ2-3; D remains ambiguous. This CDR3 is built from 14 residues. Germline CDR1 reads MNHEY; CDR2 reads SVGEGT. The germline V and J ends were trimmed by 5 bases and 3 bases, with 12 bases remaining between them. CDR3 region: CASSKRTPTDTQYF. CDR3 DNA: TGTGCCAGCAGTAAGAGGACCCCAACAGATACGCAGTATTTT.

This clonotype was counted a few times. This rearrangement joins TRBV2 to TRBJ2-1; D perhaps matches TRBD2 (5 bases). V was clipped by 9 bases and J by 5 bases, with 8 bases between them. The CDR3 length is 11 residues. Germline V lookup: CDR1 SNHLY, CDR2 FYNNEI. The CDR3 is CASQRDNEQFF. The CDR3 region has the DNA TGTGCCAGTCAGAGGGACAATGAGCAGTTCTTC.

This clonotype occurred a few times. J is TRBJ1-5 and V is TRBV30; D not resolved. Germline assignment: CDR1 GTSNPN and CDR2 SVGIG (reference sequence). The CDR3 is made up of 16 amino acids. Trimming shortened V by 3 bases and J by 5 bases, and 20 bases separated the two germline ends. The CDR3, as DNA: TGTGCCTGGAGCTCCGCGAGGACCCCTGGGGATCAGCCCCAGCATTTT. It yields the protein CAWSSARTPGDQPQHF.

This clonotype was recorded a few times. This chain's CDR3 is CASSPLSNVEAFF. As DNA, the CDR3 is TGTGCCAGCTCACCCCTAAGCAACGTTGAAGCTTTCTTT. V is TRBV18 and J is TRBJ1-1, with D uncertain. Trimming took 3 bases from V and 7 from J, leaving 12 bases between them. In germline, CDR1 is KGHSH, CDR2 LQKENI. CDR3 length: 13 residues.

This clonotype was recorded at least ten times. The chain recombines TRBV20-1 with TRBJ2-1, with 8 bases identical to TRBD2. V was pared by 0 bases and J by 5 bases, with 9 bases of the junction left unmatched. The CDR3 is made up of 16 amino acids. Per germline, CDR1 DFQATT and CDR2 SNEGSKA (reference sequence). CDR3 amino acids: CSARELGRENHNEQFF. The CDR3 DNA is TGCAGTGCTAGAGAGCTCGGGAGGGAAAATCACAATGAGCAGTTCTTC.

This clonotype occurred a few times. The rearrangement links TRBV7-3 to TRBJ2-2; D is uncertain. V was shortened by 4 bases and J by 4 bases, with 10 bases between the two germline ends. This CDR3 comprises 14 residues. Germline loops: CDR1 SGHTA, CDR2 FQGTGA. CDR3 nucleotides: TGTGCCAGCAGCTCTCAGCCGAGCACCGGGGAGCTGTTTTTT. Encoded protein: CASSSQPSTGELFF. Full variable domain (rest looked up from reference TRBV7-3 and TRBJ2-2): GAGVSQTPSNKVTEKGKYVELRCDPISGHTALYWYRQSLGQGPEFLIYFQGTGAADDSGLPNDRFFAVRPEGSVSTLKIQRTERGDSAVYLCASSSQPSTGELFFGEGSRLTVL.

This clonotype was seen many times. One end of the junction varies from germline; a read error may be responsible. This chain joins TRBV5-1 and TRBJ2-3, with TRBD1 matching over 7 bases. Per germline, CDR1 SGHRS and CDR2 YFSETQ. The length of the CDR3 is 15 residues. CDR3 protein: CASSLGDRGTDTQYF. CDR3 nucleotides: TGTGCCAGCAGTTTAGGAGACAGGGGCACAGATACGCAGTATTTT. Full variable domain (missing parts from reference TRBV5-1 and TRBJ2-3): KAGVTQTPRYLIKTRGQQVTLSCSPISGHRSVSWYQQTPGQGLQFLFEYFSETQRNKGNFPGRFSGRQFSNSRSEMNVSTLELGDSALYLCASSLGDRGTDTQYFGPGTRLTVL.

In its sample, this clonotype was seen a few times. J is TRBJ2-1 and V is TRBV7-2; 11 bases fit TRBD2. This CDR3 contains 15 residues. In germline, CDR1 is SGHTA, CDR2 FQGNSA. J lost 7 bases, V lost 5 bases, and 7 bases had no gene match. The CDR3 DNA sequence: TGTGCCAGCAGCCGACGTAGCGGGGGGGCGAATGAGCAGTTCTTC. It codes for CASSRRSGGANEQFF.

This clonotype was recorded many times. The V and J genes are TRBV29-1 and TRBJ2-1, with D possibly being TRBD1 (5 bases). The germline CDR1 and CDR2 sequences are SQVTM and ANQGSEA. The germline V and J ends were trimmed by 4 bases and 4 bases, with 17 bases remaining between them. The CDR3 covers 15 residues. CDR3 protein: CSVVADSAPYNEQFF. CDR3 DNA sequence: TGCAGCGTTGTCGCAGACAGTGCACCTTACAATGAGCAGTTCTTC.

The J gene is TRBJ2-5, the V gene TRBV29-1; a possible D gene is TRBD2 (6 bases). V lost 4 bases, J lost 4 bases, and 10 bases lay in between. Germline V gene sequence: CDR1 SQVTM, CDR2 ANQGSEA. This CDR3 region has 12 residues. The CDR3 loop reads CSVVQGGETQYF. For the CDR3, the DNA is TGCAGCGTTGTCCAGGGAGGAGAGACCCAGTACTTC.

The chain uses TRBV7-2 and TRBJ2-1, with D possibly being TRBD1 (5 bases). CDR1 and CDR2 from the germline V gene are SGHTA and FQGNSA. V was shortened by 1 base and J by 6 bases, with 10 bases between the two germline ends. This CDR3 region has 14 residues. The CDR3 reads CASSLDPQANEQFF. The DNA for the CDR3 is TGTGCCAGCAGCTTAGACCCACAGGCCAATGAGCAGTTCTTC.

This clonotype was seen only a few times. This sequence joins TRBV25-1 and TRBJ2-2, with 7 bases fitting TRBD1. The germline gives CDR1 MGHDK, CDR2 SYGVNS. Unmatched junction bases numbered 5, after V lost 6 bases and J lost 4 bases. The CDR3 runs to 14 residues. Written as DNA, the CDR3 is TGTGCCAGCAGGCCCACAGGGGCCACCGGGGAGCTGTTTTTT. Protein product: CASRPTGATGELFF.

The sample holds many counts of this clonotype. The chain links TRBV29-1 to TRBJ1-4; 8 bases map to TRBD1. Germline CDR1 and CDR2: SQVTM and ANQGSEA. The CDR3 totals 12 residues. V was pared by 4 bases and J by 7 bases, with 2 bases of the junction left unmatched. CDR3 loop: CSVAGGSEKLFF. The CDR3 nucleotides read TGCAGCGTTGCAGGGGGCTCTGAAAAACTGTTTTTT. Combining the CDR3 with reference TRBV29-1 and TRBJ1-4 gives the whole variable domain SAVISQKPSRDICQRGTSLTIQCQVDSQVTMMFWYRQQPGQSLTLIATANQGSEATYESGFVIDKFPISRPNLTFSTLTVSNMSPEDSSIYLCSVAGGSEKLFFGSGTQLSVL.

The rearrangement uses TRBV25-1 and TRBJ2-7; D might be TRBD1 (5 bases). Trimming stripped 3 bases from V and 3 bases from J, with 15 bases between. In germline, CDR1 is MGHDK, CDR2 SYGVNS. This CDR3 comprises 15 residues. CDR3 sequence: CASSDPASGIYEQYF. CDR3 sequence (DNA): TGTGCCAGCAGTGATCCAGCATCAGGGATCTACGAGCAGTACTTC.

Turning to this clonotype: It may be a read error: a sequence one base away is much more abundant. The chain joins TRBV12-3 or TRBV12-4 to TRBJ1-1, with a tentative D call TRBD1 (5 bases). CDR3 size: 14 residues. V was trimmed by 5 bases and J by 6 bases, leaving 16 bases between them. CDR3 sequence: CASSSAVGGSEAFF. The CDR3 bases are TGTGCCAGCAGTAGCGCAGTGGGGGGATCTGAAGCTTTCTTT.

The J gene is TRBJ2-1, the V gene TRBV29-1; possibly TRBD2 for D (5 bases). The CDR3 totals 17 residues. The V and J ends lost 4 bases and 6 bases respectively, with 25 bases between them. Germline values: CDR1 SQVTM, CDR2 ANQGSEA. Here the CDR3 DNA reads TGCAGCGTTGGACCCAACTGGACTCCATATAGTGCCAATGAGCAGTTCTTC. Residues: CSVGPNWTPYSANEQFF.

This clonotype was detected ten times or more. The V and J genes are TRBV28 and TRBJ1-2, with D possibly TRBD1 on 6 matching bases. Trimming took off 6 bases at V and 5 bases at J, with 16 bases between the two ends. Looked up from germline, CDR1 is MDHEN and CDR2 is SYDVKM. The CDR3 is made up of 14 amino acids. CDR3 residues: CASRSPGASYGYTF. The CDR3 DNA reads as TGTGCCAGCAGGTCCCCGGGGGCAAGTTATGGCTACACCTTC.

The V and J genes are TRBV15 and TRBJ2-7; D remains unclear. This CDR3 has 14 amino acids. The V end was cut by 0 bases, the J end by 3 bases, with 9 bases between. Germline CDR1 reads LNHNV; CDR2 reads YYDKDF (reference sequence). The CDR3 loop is CATSRETADYEQYF. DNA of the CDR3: TGTGCCACCAGCAGAGAGACCGCTGACTACGAGCAGTACTTC.

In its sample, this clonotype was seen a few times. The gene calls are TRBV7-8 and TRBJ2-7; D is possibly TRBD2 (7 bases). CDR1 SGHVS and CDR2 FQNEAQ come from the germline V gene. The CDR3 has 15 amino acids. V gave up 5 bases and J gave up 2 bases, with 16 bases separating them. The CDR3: CASSPQGGGTYEQYF. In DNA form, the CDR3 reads TGTGCCAGCAGCCCCCAAGGGGGGGGAACCTACGAGCAGTACTTC. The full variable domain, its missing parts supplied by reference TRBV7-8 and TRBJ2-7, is GAGVSQSPRYKVAKRGQDVALRCDPISGHVSLFWYQQALGQGPEFLTYFQNEAQLDKSGLPSDRFFAERPEGSVSTLKIQRTQQEDSAVYLCASSPQGGGTYEQYFGPGTRLTVT.

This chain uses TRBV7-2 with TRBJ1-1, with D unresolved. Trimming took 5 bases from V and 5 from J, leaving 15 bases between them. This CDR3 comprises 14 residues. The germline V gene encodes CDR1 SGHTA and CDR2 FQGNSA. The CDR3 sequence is CASSQSRLGTEAFF. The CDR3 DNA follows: TGTGCCAGCAGCCAATCCCGGTTGGGGACTGAAGCTTTCTTT.

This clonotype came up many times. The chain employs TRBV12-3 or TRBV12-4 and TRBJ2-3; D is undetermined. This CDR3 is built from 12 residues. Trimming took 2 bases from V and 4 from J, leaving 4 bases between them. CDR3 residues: CASSLPSDTQYF. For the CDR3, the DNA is TGTGCCAGCAGTTTACCCTCAGATACGCAGTATTTT.

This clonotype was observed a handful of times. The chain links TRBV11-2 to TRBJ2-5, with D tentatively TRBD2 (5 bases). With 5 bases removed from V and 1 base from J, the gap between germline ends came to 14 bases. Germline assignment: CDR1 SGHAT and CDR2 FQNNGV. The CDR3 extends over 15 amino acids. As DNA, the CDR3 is TGTGCCAGCAGCCTCCAACTAGGCCGCCAAGAGACCCAGTACTTC. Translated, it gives CASSLQLGRQETQYF.